Listed below are T cell receptor beta chains from one sample, sequenced in a study of blood T cell repertoires in COVID-19. Sequencing used immunoSEQ multiplex PCR; TCRdb keeps in-frame clones, though not all of them. The repertoire holds around 130,000 clones, with 84% as singletons. Sequences were obtained from peripheral blood. The receptors shown here come from a man between 60 and 75 years old with acute or convalescent COVID-19. The CDR3 runs from the conserved cysteine through the conserved F or W. A D gene is named only where the DNA matches it firmly. Expanded clones are given a class, and other clones once, few, many or no size at all.

clone size	V gene	J gene	D gene	CDR3 length	CDR3 protein	CDR3 DNA
NA	TRBV6-6	TRBJ2-7	NA	11	CASSYRDEQYF	TGTGCCAGCAGTTACCGTGACGAGCAGTACTTC
NA	TRBV6-5	TRBJ1-5	NA	14	CASRPRMTDQPQHF	TGTGCCAGCAGACCCCGAATGACAGATCAGCCCCAGCATTTT
NA	TRBV24-1	TRBJ1-1	NA	14	CATSESGLNTEAFF	TGTGCCACCAGTGAGTCAGGTTTGAACACTGAAGCTTTCTTT
NA	TRBV5-1	TRBJ2-1	TRBD1	15	CASSYSGTGSGEQFF	TGCGCCAGCAGCTACAGCGGGACAGGGTCGGGTGAGCAGTTCTTC
NA	TRBV5-1	TRBJ2-5	TRBD2	15	CASSLRASGAETQYF	TGCGCCAGCAGCTTGCGGGCTAGCGGGGCCGAGACCCAGTACTTC
NA	TRBV24-1	TRBJ2-1	NA	17	CATSDFQGGRSYNEQFF	TGTGCCACCAGTGATTTCCAGGGGGGAAGATCCTACAATGAGCAGTTCTTC
NA	TRBV10-3	TRBJ2-2	TRBD2	17	CAIRGTSGSANTGELFF	TGTGCCATCAGAGGGACTAGCGGGAGCGCAAACACCGGGGAGCTGTTTTTT
once	TRBV30	TRBJ1-6	NA	13	CAWSPRRDKPLHF	TGTGCCTGGAGTCCACGCCGGGACAAGCCCCTCCACTTT
NA	TRBV7-6	TRBJ1-6	TRBD1	15	CASSLGQAYNSPLHF	TGTGCCAGCAGCTTGGGACAGGCCTATAATTCACCCCTCCACTTT
NA	TRBV5-1	TRBJ1-2	NA	14	CASSLSVNYYGYTF	TGCGCCAGCAGCTTGTCCGTGAACTACTATGGCTACACCTTC
NA	TRBV3-1/TRBV3-2	TRBJ2-5	NA	14	CASSQLFPEETQYF	TGTGCCAGCAGCCAACTGTTCCCCGAAGAGACCCAGTACTTC
NA	TRBV14	TRBJ1-4	NA	14	CASSQARGIGKLFF	TGTGCCAGCAGCCAAGCACGGGGTATAGGAAAACTGTTTTTT
few	TRBV5-4	TRBJ1-5	NA	12	CASSLPDQPQHF	TGTGCCAGCAGCCTCCCGGATCAGCCCCAGCATTTT
NA	TRBV10-3	TRBJ1-6	TRBD1	14	CAITMDRYNSPLHF	TGTGCCATCACTATGGACAGGTATAATTCACCCCTCCACTTT
NA	TRBV10-3	TRBJ2-1	TRBD1	15	CAISSDRDSYNEQFF	TGTGCCATCAGTTCCGACAGGGACTCCTACAATGAGCAGTTCTTC
NA	TRBV7-9	TRBJ1-6	NA	15	CASTQGATYNSPLHF	TGTGCCAGCACCCAGGGTGCGACCTATAATTCACCCCTCCACTTT
NA	TRBV6-4	TRBJ2-6	NA	14	CASSVDSGANVLTF	TGTGCCAGCAGCGTAGACTCTGGGGCCAACGTCCTGACTTTC
NA	TRBV7-9	TRBJ1-1	TRBD1	17	CASSFPPDRPSNTEAFF	TGTGCCAGCAGCTTCCCCCCGGACAGGCCCTCGAACACTGAAGCTTTCTTT
NA	TRBV28	TRBJ1-1	NA	14	CASSLYQGRVSAFF	TGTGCCAGCAGTTTATATCAGGGGAGGGTTTCAGCTTTCTTT
NA	TRBV30	TRBJ2-7	TRBD1	12	CAWSGQGVEQYF	TGTGCCTGGAGTGGACAGGGGGTCGAGCAGTACTTC
NA	TRBV18	TRBJ2-2	TRBD2	17	CASSPLGGLANTGELFF	TGTGCCAGCTCACCATTAGGGGGACTAGCGAACACCGGGGAGCTGTTTTTT
NA	TRBV28	TRBJ2-3	TRBD2	16	CASTRGTSGFTDTQYF	TGTGCCAGCACCCGAGGGACTAGCGGATTCACAGATACGCAGTATTTT
NA	TRBV7-5	TRBJ2-7	NA	20	CVRSERDRGRNMVCSYEQYF	TGTGTCAGAAGCGAACGGGACAGGGGAAGAAATATGGTGTGCTCCTACGAGCAGTACTTC
NA	TRBV29-1	TRBJ1-2	NA	13	CSVEGGANYGYTF	TGCAGCGTTGAAGGGGGGGCTAACTATGGCTACACCTTC
NA	TRBV5-1	TRBJ2-3	NA	15	CASSLPGVGTDTQYF	TGCGCCAGCAGCTTGCCCGGGGTTGGCACAGATACGCAGTATTTT
few	TRBV5-1	TRBJ2-1	NA	17	CASSFLGGQSSYNEQFF	TGCGCCAGCAGCTTTCTTGGGGGCCAGAGCTCCTACAATGAGCAGTTCTTC
NA	TRBV5-6	TRBJ2-2	NA	14	CASSLRLAVGELFF	TGTGCCAGCAGCTTAAGGCTAGCAGTTGGGGAGCTGTTTTTT